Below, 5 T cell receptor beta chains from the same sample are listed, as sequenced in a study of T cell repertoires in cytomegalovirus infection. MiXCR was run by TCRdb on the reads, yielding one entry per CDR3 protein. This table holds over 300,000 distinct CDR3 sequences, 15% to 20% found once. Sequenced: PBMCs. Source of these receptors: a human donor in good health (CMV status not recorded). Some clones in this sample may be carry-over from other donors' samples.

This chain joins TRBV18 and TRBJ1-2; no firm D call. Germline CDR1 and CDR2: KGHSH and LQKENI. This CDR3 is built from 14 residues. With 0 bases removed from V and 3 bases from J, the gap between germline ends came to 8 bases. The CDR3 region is CASSPPSVDYGYTF. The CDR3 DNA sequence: TGTGCCAGCTCACCACCATCTGTTGACTATGGCTACACCTTC.

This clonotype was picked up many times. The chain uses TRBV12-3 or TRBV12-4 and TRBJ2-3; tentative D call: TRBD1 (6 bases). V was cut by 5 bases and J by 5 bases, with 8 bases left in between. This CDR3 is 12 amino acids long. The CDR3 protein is CASSPGVDTQYF. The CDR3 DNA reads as TGTGCCAGCAGTCCAGGGGTAGATACGCAGTATTTT.

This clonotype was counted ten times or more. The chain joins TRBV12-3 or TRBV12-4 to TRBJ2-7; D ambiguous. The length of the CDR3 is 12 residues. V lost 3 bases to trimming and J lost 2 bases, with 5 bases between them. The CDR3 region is CASSFLPYEQYF. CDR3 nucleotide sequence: TGTGCCAGCAGTTTCCTTCCCTACGAGCAGTACTTC.

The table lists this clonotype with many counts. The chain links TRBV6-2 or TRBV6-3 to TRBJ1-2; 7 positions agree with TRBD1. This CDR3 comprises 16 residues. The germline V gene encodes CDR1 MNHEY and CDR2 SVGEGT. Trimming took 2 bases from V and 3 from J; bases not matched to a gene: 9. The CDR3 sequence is CASSYAKGGAYYGYTF. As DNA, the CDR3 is TGTGCCAGCAGTTACGCAAAAGGGGGCGCCTACTATGGCTACACCTTC.

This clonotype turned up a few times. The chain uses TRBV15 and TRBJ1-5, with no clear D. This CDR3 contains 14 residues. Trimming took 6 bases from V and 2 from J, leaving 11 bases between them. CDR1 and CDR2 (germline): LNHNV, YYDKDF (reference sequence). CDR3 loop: CATSLRQGNQPQHF. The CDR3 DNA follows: TGTGCCACCAGTCTTCGCCAGGGCAATCAGCCCCAGCATTTT.